The 2 T cell receptor beta chains given below trace back to one sample, sequenced in a study of T-cell memory formation after mild COVID-19. MiXCR, applied by TCRdb to the 5' RACE reads, yields one record per CDR3 protein. The data show roughly 51,000 distinct CDR3 sequences, over 6.5% seen once. The sequencing input was PBMCs or a T cell subset sorted from them (not recorded which). The origin of the receptors is a young man who had mild COVID-19 (a few samples of this study predate the infection). Cell type and time point are not known.

This clonotype was counted ten times or more. The rearrangement uses TRBV20-1 and TRBJ2-1; no reliable D call. The length of the CDR3 is 13 residues. The V gene's germline CDR1 is DFQATT and CDR2 SNEGSKA (reference sequence). V gave up 7 bases and J gave up 3 bases, with 13 bases separating them. CDR3 protein: CSVQESFYNEQFF. The DNA of the CDR3 is TGCAGTGTCCAGGAGTCCTTCTACAATGAGCAGTTCTTC.

A few counts support this clonotype. The V gene is TRBV3-1, the J gene TRBJ2-5; 7 bases agree with TRBD1. Trimming removed 4 bases from V and 7 bases from J; junction bases left unmatched: 9. Germline assignment: CDR1 LGHDT and CDR2 YNNKEL (reference sequence). The CDR3 has 14 residues. The CDR3 is CASSLSEGAVTQYF. CDR3 in DNA: TGTGCCAGCAGCCTAAGTGAGGGGGCCGTGACCCAGTACTTC.